The present entry profiles one TCR beta chain with its context. Its antigen is not known. Germline CDR1 reads SEHNR; CDR2 reads FQNEAQ (reference sequence). With V trimmed by 3 bases and J by 6 bases, 8 bases remained unmatched. The CDR3 is 15 amino acids. The sample originates from a study of T cell repertoires in cytomegalovirus infection. Study-wide context: Recently identified HLA-C-restricted CMV epitopes and well-studied HLA-B-restricted CMV epitopes were used by the study. CMV infection together with matching HLA type was indicated by public TCR beta signatures.

TCRdb independently ran MiXCR on the reads; one entry per CDR3 protein. Of some 940,000 distinct CDR3 sequences in the sample, around 32% were seen once. Study-wide findings and caveats: What dominated the ex vivo response were HLA-C-restricted CMV-specific TCR beta clonotypes. Summed public TCR beta family frequency identified CMV carriers bearing the relevant HLA.

The receptor's source is a human donor in good health (CMV status not recorded). Some clones in this sample may be carry-over from other donors' samples. The chain couples TRBV7-9 to TRBJ2-7; 10 bases fit TRBD1. Here the sequenced sample was cultured CD8+ T cells from PBMCs, taken from culture after CMV antigen stimulation. CDR3 amino acids: CASSFSPGQGGEQYF. The CDR3 region has the DNA TGTGCCAGCAGCTTTAGCCCCGGACAGGGGGGCGAGCAGTACTTC. The full variable domain, rest sourced from reference TRBV7-9 and TRBJ2-7, is DTGVSQNPRHKITKRGQNVTFRCDPISEHNRLYWYRQTLGQGPEFLTYFQNEAQLEKSRLLSDRFSAERPKGSFSTLEIQRTEQGDSAMYLCASSFSPGQGGEQYFGPGTRLTVT.